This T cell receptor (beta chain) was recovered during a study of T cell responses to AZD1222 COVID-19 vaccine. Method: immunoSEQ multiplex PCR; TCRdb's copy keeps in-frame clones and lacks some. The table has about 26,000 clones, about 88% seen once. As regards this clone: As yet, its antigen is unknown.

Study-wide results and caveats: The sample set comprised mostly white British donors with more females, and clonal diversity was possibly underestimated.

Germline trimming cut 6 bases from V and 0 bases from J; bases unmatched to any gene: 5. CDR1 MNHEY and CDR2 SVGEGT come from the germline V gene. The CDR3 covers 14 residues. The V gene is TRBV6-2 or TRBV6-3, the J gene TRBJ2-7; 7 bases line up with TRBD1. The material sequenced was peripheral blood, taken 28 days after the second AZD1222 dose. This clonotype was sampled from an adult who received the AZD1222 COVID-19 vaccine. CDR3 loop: CASSLDRVSYEQYF. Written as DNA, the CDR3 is TGTGCCAGCAGCCTTGACAGGGTCTCCTACGAGCAGTACTTC.